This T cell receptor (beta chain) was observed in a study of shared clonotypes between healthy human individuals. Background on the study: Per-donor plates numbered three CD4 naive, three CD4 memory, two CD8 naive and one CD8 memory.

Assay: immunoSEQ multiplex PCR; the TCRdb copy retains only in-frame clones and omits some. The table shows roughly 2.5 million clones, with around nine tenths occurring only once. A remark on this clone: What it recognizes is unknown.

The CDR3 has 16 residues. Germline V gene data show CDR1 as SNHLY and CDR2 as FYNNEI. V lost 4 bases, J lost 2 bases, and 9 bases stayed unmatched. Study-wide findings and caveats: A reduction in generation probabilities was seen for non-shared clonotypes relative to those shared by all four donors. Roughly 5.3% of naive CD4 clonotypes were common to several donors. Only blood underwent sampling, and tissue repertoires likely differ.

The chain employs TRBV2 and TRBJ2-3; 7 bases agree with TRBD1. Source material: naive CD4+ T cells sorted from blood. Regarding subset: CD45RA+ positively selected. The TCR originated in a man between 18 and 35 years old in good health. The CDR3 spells CASSGYPGQITDTQYF. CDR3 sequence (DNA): TGTGCCAGCAGTGGGTATCCGGGACAGATCACAGATACGCAGTATTTT.